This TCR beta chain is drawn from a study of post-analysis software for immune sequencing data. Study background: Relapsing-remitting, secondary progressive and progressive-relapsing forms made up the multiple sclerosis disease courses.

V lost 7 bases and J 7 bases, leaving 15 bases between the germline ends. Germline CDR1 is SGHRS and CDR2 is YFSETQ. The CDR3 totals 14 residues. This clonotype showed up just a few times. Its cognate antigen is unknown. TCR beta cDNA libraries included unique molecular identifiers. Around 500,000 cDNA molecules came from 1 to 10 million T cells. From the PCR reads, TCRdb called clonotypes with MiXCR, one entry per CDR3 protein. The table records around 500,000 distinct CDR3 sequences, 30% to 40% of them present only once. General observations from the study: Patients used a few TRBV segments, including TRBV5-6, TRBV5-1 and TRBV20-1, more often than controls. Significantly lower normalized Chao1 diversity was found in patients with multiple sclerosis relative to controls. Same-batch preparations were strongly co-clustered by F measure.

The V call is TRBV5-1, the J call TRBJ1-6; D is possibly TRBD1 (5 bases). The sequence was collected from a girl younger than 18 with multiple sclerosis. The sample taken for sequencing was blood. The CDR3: CASQEQGGNSPLHF. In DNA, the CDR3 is TGCGCCAGCCAGGAGCAGGGAGGGAATTCACCCCTCCACTTT.